This TCR beta chain is from a study of response to subunit inactivated influenza vaccine. Overall study results and limits: With each seasonal influenza vaccination, the authors suggested, few new T cells are recruited.

The CDR3 loop spans 13 amino acids. J was trimmed by 8 bases and V by 5 bases; bases with no gene match: 6. CDR1 and CDR2 (germline): MNHEY, SMNVEV (reference sequence). A note on this clonotype: Its antigen is as yet unknown.

In TCRdb, the RT-PCR reads were re-called with MiXCR into one record per CDR3 protein. The sample holds roughly 630,000 distinct CDR3 sequences, 11% to 15% seen once. This clonotype originated in a man aged 45-65 years who received an inactivated influenza vaccine. The J gene is TRBJ2-3, the V gene TRBV27; TRBD2 agrees at 8 bases. The source was PBMCs from blood, collected 14 days before vaccination. The CDR3 is CASSEGTSGTQYF. The CDR3 DNA is TGTGCCAGCAGTGAGGGGACTAGTGGTACGCAGTATTTT.